This T cell receptor (beta chain) was captured by sequencing in a study of cytomegalovirus exposure and HLA in healthy donors. Germline CDR1 LNHDA, CDR2 SQIVND (reference sequence). V gave up 2 bases and J gave up 2 bases, with 13 bases separating them. The CDR3 has 15 amino acids. The PCR was carried out with 60 Vbeta primers and 13 Jbeta primers. TCRdb keeps only in-frame clones here, not all; method: immunoSEQ multiplex PCR. Among 65,000 to 90,000 clones listed, about nine tenths were seen once. With respect to this clone: The antigen remains undetermined.

At sampling all donors were nominally healthy, likely with unrecorded immune exposures. Study findings and constraints: It was assumed in the presence/absence analyses that sequencing depth was roughly uniform across donors.

Sequenced sample: PBMCs. V gene TRBV19 combines with J gene TRBJ2-7, with D possibly being TRBD1 (6 bases). The origin of this receptor is a woman younger than 45 in good health and CMV-seronegative. In nucleotides, the CDR3 is TGTGCCAGTAGTATAACGACAGGCCCCACCTACGAGCAGTACTTC. Its translation is CASSITTGPTYEQYF.